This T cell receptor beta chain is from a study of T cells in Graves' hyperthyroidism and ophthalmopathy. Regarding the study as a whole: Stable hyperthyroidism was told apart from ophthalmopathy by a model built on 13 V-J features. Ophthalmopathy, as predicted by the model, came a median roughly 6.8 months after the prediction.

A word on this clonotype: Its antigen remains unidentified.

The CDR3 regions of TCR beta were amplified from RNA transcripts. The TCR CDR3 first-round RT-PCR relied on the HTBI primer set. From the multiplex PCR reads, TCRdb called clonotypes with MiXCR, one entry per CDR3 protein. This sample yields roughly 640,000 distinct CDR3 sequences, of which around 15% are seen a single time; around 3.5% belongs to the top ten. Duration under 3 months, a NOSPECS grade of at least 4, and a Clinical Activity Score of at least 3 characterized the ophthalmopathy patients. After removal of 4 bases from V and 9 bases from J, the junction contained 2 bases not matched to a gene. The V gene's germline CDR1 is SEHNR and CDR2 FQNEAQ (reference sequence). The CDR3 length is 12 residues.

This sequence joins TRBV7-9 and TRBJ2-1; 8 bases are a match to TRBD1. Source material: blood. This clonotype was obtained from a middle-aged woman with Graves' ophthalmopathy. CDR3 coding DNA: TGTGCCAGCAGCTCAGGGGGCGTTGAGCAGTTCTTC. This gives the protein CASSSGGVEQFF.